These 23 T cell receptor beta chains were sequenced from one sample in a study of T cells after yellow fever vaccination. MiXCR, applied by TCRdb to the 5' RACE reads, yields one record per CDR3 protein. The repertoire holds about 330,000 distinct CDR3 sequences, with roughly 4.3% as singletons. This sample comprised PBMCs, obtained 5 days after the yellow fever booster vaccination. Receptors originate from a man between 18 and 29 years old who received the YFV17D yellow fever vaccine.

J is TRBJ2-7 and V is TRBV4-1; no reliable D call. The germline V and J ends were trimmed by 2 bases and 4 bases, with 15 bases remaining between them. This CDR3 has 15 amino acids. The V gene's germline CDR1 is MGHRA and CDR2 YSYEKL. Written as DNA, the CDR3 is TGCGCCAGCAGCCAATTACTTCGGACGGATTACGAGCAGTACTTC. Residues: CASSQLLRTDYEQYF.

The rearrangement joins TRBV20-1 to TRBJ2-3; 9 nucleotides agree with TRBD2. V shed 0 bases, J shed 2 bases, and the junction held 6 bases outside the gene matches. The CDR3 is made up of 16 amino acids. CDR1 is DFQATT and CDR2 is SNEGSKA in the germline V gene (reference sequence). CDR3 in amino acids: CSARDLLAGFTDTQYF. In DNA form, the CDR3 reads TGCAGTGCTAGAGATCTCCTAGCGGGGTTCACAGATACGCAGTATTTT.

This chain links TRBV2 with TRBJ1-5; 8 nucleotides line up with TRBD1. V lost 5 bases, J lost 3 bases, and 3 bases stayed unmatched. CDR1 is SNHLY and CDR2 is FYNNEI in the germline V gene. CDR3 length equals 14 residues. CDR3 nucleotide sequence: TGTGCCAGCAGTCTGGACAGGGTCAATCAGCCCCAGCATTTT. Translation: CASSLDRVNQPQHF.

V gene TRBV2 combines with J gene TRBJ1-2, with 9 bases matching TRBD1. Germline V gene lookup returns CDR1 SNHLY and CDR2 FYNNEI. J was trimmed by 5 bases and V by 6 bases; bases with no gene match: 7. The CDR3 has 14 residues. CDR3 region: CASRAGGQGYGYTF. CDR3 sequence (DNA): TGTGCCAGCAGGGCTGGGGGACAGGGTTATGGCTACACCTTC.

This clonotype has only a few counts. The V and J genes are TRBV29-1 and TRBJ2-7, with D possibly matching TRBD1 (7 bases). This CDR3 has 13 residues. Per the germline V gene, CDR1 is SQVTM and CDR2 is ANQGSEA. CDR3 protein: CSIMEGASYEQYF. CDR3 coding DNA: TGCAGTATTATGGAGGGGGCCTCCTACGAGCAGTACTTC.

The V gene is TRBV10-1, the J gene TRBJ1-2; tentative D call: TRBD1 (5 bases). CDR1 and CDR2 (germline): WNHNN, SYGVQD (reference sequence). Trimming stripped 8 bases from V and 4 bases from J, with 20 bases between. The CDR3 runs 15 residues. The CDR3 spells CASATEGHSSYGYTF. CDR3 sequence (DNA): TGCGCCAGCGCTACAGAAGGACATTCGTCCTATGGCTACACCTTC.

This clonotype has more than one count but fewer than ten. This chain joins TRBV5-1 and TRBJ1-1, with 7 bases identical to TRBD1. V was clipped by 7 bases and J by 4 bases; unmatched bases: 13. This CDR3 contains 15 residues. Germline-derived CDR1 and CDR2 are SGHRS and YFSETQ. CDR3 sequence: CASAPLQGTPTEAFF. CDR3 coding DNA: TGCGCCAGCGCTCCTCTACAGGGGACTCCCACTGAAGCTTTCTTT.

This clonotype was detected ten times or more. The chain links TRBV29-1 to TRBJ1-1; a weak D match, TRBD1 (6 bases). The germline V gene encodes CDR1 SQVTM and CDR2 ANQGSEA. The germline V and J ends were trimmed by 3 bases and 1 base, with 9 bases remaining between them. This CDR3 is 13 amino acids long. CDR3: CSVDMGQNTEAFF. The CDR3 DNA reads TGCAGCGTTGATATGGGACAGAACACTGAAGCTTTCTTT.

This clonotype was seen ten or more times. J is TRBJ2-3 and V is TRBV5-1; 8 bases align to TRBD1. There are 14 residues in the CDR3. V dropped 4 bases and J dropped 6; count of bases not matched to a gene: 7. Germline loops: CDR1 SGHRS, CDR2 YFSETQ. The CDR3 DNA sequence: TGCGCCAGCAGCGAGGCCAGGGGGCGCGATACGCAGTATTTT. Protein product: CASSEARGRDTQYF. Looking up the rest from reference TRBV5-1 and TRBJ2-3 gives the full variable domain: KAGVTQTPRYLIKTRGQQVTLSCSPISGHRSVSWYQQTPGQGLQFLFEYFSETQRNKGNFPGRFSGRQFSNSRSEMNVSTLELGDSALYLCASSEARGRDTQYFGPGTRLTVL.

In this sample, this clonotype turned up many times. The rearrangement links TRBV7-2 to TRBJ1-6; D is ambiguous. V was pared by 3 bases and J by 6 bases, with 3 bases between. The CDR3 spans 12 residues. CDR1 is SGHTA and CDR2 is FQGNSA in the germline V gene. In nucleotides, the CDR3 is TGTGCCAGCAGCTTGGTTAATTCACCCCTCCACTTT. Protein: CASSLVNSPLHF.

This chain connects TRBV11-2 to TRBJ2-2; weak D call: TRBD1 (7 bases). V was clipped by 4 bases and J by 2 bases, with 14 bases between them. The V gene's germline CDR1 is SGHAT and CDR2 FQNNGV. The CDR3 is 16 residues long. This chain's CDR3 is CASSSRQGLNTGELFF. The CDR3 nucleotides read TGTGCCAGCAGCTCACGACAGGGACTCAACACCGGGGAGCTGTTTTTT. Supplemented by reference TRBV11-2 and TRBJ2-2, the full variable domain reads EAGVAQSPRYKIIEKRQSVAFWCNPISGHATLYWYQQILGQGPKLLIQFQNNGVVDDSQLPKDRFSAERLKGVDSTLKIQPAKLEDSAVYLCASSSRQGLNTGELFFGEGSRLTVL.

There are many counts of this clonotype. The CDR3 DNA reads TGCAGCTCCTGGGAGGATAATTCACCCCTCCACTTT. Protein: CSSWEDNSPLHF. The gene calls are TRBV29-1 and TRBJ1-6; D not certain. The V and J ends lost 8 bases and 5 bases respectively, with 10 bases between them. Germline CDR1 reads SQVTM; CDR2 reads ANQGSEA. The CDR3 sequence is 12 residues long.

The sample holds many counts of this clonotype. The rearrangement uses TRBV10-1 and TRBJ2-3; TRBD1 matches at 9 bases. CDR3 size: 12 residues. With 6 bases clipped from V and 5 bases from J, the junction kept 0 bases outside the gene matches. Per germline, CDR1 WNHNN and CDR2 SYGVQD (reference sequence). The CDR3 DNA is TGCGCCAGCAGGGACAGGGGAGATACGCAGTATTTT. Translated, it gives CASRDRGDTQYF.

CDR3 nucleotide sequence: TGTGCCAGCAGCCAGAGTGGGGGCGCCGGTGGCTACACCTTC. It translates to CASSQSGGAGGYTF. J is TRBJ1-2 and V is TRBV4-2, with D possibly matching TRBD1 (6 bases). The CDR3 totals 14 residues. The ends were cut back, 3 bases at V and 7 bases at J, with 15 bases in the middle. Germline values: CDR1 LGHNA, CDR2 YNFKEQ.

This clonotype has at least ten counts. The chain links TRBV4-3 to TRBJ2-3, with 10 positions matching TRBD2. This CDR3 is 19 amino acids long. Germline CDR1 and CDR2: LGHNA and YSLEER. After removal of 0 bases from V and 3 bases from J, the junction contained 12 bases not matched to a gene. CDR3 sequence reads: CASSQDPPASGGVTDTQYF. The CDR3 nucleotides read TGCGCCAGCAGCCAAGATCCCCCCGCTAGCGGGGGTGTGACAGATACGCAGTATTTT.

This sequence joins TRBV10-3 and TRBJ2-1; D may be TRBD1 (5 bases). CDR1 is ENHRY and CDR2 is SYGVKD in the germline V gene. The CDR3 sequence is 14 residues long. The germline V and J ends were trimmed by 3 bases and 8 bases, with 14 bases remaining between them. The CDR3 DNA reads as TGTGCCATCAGTGAAGACCCCCTAGGGGATGAGCAGTTCTTC. This translates into CAISEDPLGDEQFF.

This chain uses TRBV29-1 with TRBJ1-1; D is perhaps TRBD1 (6 bases). Germline V CDR1 and CDR2: SQVTM, ANQGSEA. This CDR3 has 13 amino acids. Trimming pared 3 bases from V and 1 base from J, leaving 9 bases between. The CDR3 DNA follows: TGCAGCGTTGAGACAGGTCGGAACACTGAAGCTTTCTTT. The encoded protein is CSVETGRNTEAFF.

The chain links TRBV12-3 or TRBV12-4 to TRBJ1-1; possible D gene TRBD1, 6 bases. The CDR3 runs to 14 residues. Trimming left V 6 bases short and J 5 bases short, with 16 bases between. The CDR3 region has the DNA TGTGCCAGCAGCCCTCTCGGAGGGGGGACTGAAGCTTTCTTT. Its protein product is CASSPLGGGTEAFF.

The chain recombines TRBV12-3 or TRBV12-4 with TRBJ2-1, with a weak D call TRBD2 (6 bases). The CDR3 runs to 15 residues. V was clipped by 5 bases and J by 5 bases, with 16 bases between them. CDR3 DNA: TGTGCCAGCAGTCCTTTCGCGGGGAGAGACAATGAGCAGTTCTTC. Translation gives CASSPFAGRDNEQFF.

The gene calls are TRBV20-1 and TRBJ1-2; no firm D call. Germline CDR1 is DFQATT and CDR2 is SNEGSKA (reference sequence). V lost 6 bases to trimming and J lost 4 bases, with 15 bases between them. CDR3 length: 13 residues. DNA of the CDR3: TGCAGTGCCCCGCCCTCGGCGACCTATGGCTACACCTTC. Its translation is CSAPPSATYGYTF.

On this clonotype itself: This may arise from a read error, as a much more abundant clone is one base away. The gene calls are TRBV12-3 or TRBV12-4 and TRBJ2-1, with TRBD2 identical over 7 bases. The CDR3 has 14 residues. V shed 9 bases and J 8 bases; nucleotides not matched to a gene: 13. CDR3: CASQLAVGRDEQFF. In DNA, the CDR3 is TGTGCCAGTCAGCTAGCGGTGGGGCGGGATGAGCAGTTCTTC.

The chain joins TRBV13 to TRBJ2-7; the match to TRBD1 covers 10 bases. Germline V gives CDR1 PRHDT, CDR2 FYEKMQ (reference sequence). The V gene end was trimmed by 2 bases and the J gene end by 4 bases; junction bases not matched to a gene: 8. The CDR3 has 16 amino acids. The DNA of the CDR3 is TGTGCCAGCAGCTTAAAAAGGACAGGGGGACCGTACGAGCAGTACGTC. Translated, it gives CASSLKRTGGPYEQYV.

Many counts were recorded for this clonotype. The rearrangement joins TRBV11-3 to TRBJ2-1; TRBD2 agrees at 8 bases. Germline loops: CDR1 SGHNT, CDR2 YENEEA. The CDR3 is 15 residues long. V trimming: 4 bases; J trimming: 4 bases; junction bases outside the gene matches: 6. The CDR3 DNA follows: TGTGCCAGCAGCTCCCGGTTAGCGGGGTACAATGAGCAGTTCTTC. This sequence encodes CASSSRLAGYNEQFF.